This T cell receptor (beta chain) was identified in a study of regulatory T cells in long-lasting Graves disease. Study-wide points: The researchers studied only peripheral blood, not thyroid tissue.

Looked up from germline, CDR1 is SQVTM and CDR2 is ANQGSEA. Germline trimming cut 2 bases from V and 4 bases from J; bases unmatched to any gene: 4. The CDR3 has 15 amino acids. This clonotype was detected many times. Its specificity is not known. According to the study, TCR beta libraries were built with iRepertoire HTBI primers and CDR3-region Arm-PCR. Via MiXCR, TCRdb re-called the multiplex PCR reads, giving one row per CDR3 protein. Here the sample spans about 450,000 distinct CDR3 sequences, approximately 15% being singletons. Specified time point: newly diagnosed GD, antithyroid drugs for less than 3 months. RNA from PBMCs was the source of the TCR library. The same specimen was also included in a second study, on T cells in Graves' hyperthyroidism and ophthalmopathy.

The chain joins TRBV29-1 to TRBJ2-2; 10 positions match TRBD2. This sequence was found in a woman between 45 and 60 years old with Graves disease. The sequencing used peripheral blood mononuclear cells (PBMCs), collected at new diagnosis, from a patient treated with antithyroid drugs. The CDR3, as DNA: TGCAGCGTTGAAAGGTGGACTAGCGGCACCGGGGAGCTGTTTTTT. Its translation: CSVERWTSGTGELFF.